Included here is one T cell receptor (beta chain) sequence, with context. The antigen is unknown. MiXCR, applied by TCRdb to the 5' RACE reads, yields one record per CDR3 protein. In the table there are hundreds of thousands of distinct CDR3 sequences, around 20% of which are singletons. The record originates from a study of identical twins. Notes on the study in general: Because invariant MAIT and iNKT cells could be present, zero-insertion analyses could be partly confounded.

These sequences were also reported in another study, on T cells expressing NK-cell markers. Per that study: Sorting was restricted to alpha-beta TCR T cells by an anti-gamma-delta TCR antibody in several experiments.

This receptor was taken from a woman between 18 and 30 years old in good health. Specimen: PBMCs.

This CDR3 reads CASRPPGLAGYNEQFF. The CDR3, as DNA: TGCGCCAGCAGGCCACCGGGACTAGCGGGTTACAATGAGCAGTTCTTC. This chain joins TRBV5-1 and TRBJ2-1; 12 bases fit TRBD2. Germline loops: CDR1 SGHRS, CDR2 YFSETQ. V was pared by 5 bases and J by 4 bases, with 7 bases of the junction left unmatched. The CDR3 totals 16 residues.